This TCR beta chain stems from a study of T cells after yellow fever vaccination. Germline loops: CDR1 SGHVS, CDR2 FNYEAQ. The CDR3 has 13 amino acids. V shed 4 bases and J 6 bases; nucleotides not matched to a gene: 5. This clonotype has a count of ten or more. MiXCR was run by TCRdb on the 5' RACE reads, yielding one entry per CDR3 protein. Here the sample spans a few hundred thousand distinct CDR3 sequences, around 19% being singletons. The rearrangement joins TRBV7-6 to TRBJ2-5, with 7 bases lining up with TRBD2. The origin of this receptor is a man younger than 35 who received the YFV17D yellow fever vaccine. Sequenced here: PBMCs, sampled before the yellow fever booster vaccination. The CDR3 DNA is TGTGCCAGCAGCTCAAGCGGGGCGAAGACCCAGTACTTC. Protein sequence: CASSSSGAKTQYF.